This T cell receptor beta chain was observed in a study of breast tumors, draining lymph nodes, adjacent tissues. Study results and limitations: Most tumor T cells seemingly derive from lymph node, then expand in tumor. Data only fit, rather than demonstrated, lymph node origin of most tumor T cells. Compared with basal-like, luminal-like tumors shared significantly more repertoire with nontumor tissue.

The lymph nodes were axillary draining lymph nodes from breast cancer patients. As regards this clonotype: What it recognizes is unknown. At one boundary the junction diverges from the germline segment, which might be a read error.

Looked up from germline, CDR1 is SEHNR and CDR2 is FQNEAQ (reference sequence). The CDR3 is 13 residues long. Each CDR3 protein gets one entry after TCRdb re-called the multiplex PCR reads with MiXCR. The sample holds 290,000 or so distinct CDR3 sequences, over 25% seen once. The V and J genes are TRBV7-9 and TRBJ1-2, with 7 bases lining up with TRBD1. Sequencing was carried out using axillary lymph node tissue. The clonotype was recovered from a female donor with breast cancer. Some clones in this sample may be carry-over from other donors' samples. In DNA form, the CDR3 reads TGTGCCAGCAGCTTCTGGACAGGCTATAGCTACACCTTC. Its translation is CASSFWTGYSYTF.